Listed below are T cell receptor beta chains from one sample, sequenced in a study of blood T cell repertoires in COVID-19. Measured with immunoSEQ multiplex PCR; TCRdb has only the in-frame clones, and not every one. The data show tens of thousands of clones, 89% seen once. Material: peripheral blood. These TCRs come from an older woman with COVID-19, enrolled during active disease. Each CDR3 is given with its conserved first and last residue. Fields, in order: clone size, V gene, J gene, D gene, CDR3 protein, CDR3 DNA. The D gene is left open where the match is weak. The listing skips clone size in some rows; elsewhere it reads once, few, many or a size class.

size: .; V: TRBV6-2/TRBV6-3; J: TRBJ2-7; D: .; CDR3: CASSYSGREQYF; DNA: TGTGCCAGCAGTTACTCGGGGCGCGAGCAGTACTTC
size: once; V: TRBV28; J: TRBJ1-4; D: .; CDR3: CASRPPGAGKTNEKLFF; DNA: TGTGCCAGCAGACCACCAGGGGCTGGTAAAACTAATGAAAAACTGTTTTTT
size: .; V: TRBV7-9; J: TRBJ2-7; D: .; CDR3: CASSFTRQGYEQYF; DNA: TGTGCCAGCAGCTTTACTCGCCAGGGATACGAGCAGTACTTC
size: .; V: TRBV5-1; J: TRBJ2-1; D: .; CDR3: CASSPGHDGNEQFF; DNA: TGCGCCAGCAGCCCGGGACACGATGGCAATGAGCAGTTCTTC
size: .; V: TRBV7-2; J: TRBJ2-7; D: TRBD2; CDR3: CASSFGLAGGTYEQYF; DNA: TGTGCCAGCAGCTTTGGACTAGCGGGAGGGACCTACGAGCAGTACTTC
size: .; V: TRBV6-5; J: TRBJ2-2; D: .; CDR3: CASSYPETGELFF; DNA: TGTGCCAGCAGTTACCCCGAGACCGGGGAGCTGTTTTTT
size: .; V: TRBV28; J: TRBJ1-2; D: .; CDR3: CASRGAGFYGYTF; DNA: TGTGCCAGCAGAGGGGCAGGGTTCTATGGCTACACCTTC
size: .; V: TRBV7-9; J: TRBJ2-7; D: .; CDR3: CASSSRGQYEQYF; DNA: TGTGCCAGCAGCTCTAGAGGACAGTACGAGCAGTACTTC
size: .; V: TRBV3-1/TRBV3-2; J: TRBJ1-2; D: .; CDR3: CASSPGATNYGYTF; DNA: TGTGCCAGCAGCCCAGGGGCCACCAACTATGGCTACACCTTC
size: .; V: TRBV7-9; J: TRBJ2-4; D: TRBD1; CDR3: CASSFPDRGNIQYF; DNA: TGTGCCAGCAGCTTCCCGGACAGGGGAAACATTCAGTACTTC
size: .; V: TRBV18; J: TRBJ2-3; D: TRBD1; CDR3: CASSPLVTGTGLTDTQYF; DNA: TGTGCCAGCTCACCACTCGTAACTGGGACAGGACTCACAGATACGCAGTATTTT
size: .; V: TRBV30; J: TRBJ1-1; D: TRBD1; CDR3: CAWNRGTEAFF; DNA: TGTGCCTGGAACAGGGGCACTGAAGCTTTCTTT
size: .; V: TRBV5-5; J: TRBJ2-7; D: TRBD2; CDR3: CASSLGTSGYYEQYF; DNA: TGTGCCAGCAGCTTGGGGACTAGCGGGTACTACGAGCAGTACTTC
size: few; V: TRBV7-9; J: TRBJ2-1; D: .; CDR3: CASSLADTAYNEQFF; DNA: TGTGCCAGCAGCTTAGCGGACACCGCCTACAATGAGCAGTTCTTC
size: .; V: TRBV30; J: TRBJ2-5; D: TRBD2; CDR3: CAWSASGDETQYF; DNA: TGTGCCTGGAGTGCTAGCGGGGATGAGACCCAGTACTTC
size: .; V: TRBV19; J: TRBJ1-2; D: TRBD1; CDR3: CASHRDRGSGYGYTF; DNA: TGTGCCAGCCACCGGGACAGGGGCTCAGGCTATGGCTACACCTTC
size: .; V: TRBV7-6; J: TRBJ2-7; D: TRBD2; CDR3: CASSLLAGAGEQYF; DNA: TGTGCCAGCAGCTTATTAGCGGGAGCGGGCGAGCAGTACTTC
size: .; V: TRBV27; J: TRBJ1-4; D: .; CDR3: CASRGAATNEKLFF; DNA: TGTGCCAGCAGGGGGGCTGCAACTAATGAAAAACTGTTTTTT
size: .; V: TRBV5-5; J: TRBJ2-2; D: .; CDR3: CASIGQGLTGELFF; DNA: TGTGCCAGCATCGGGCAGGGTCTGACCGGGGAGCTGTTTTTT
size: .; V: TRBV19; J: TRBJ1-3; D: TRBD1; CDR3: CASRGTGVLTSSGNTIYF; DNA: TGTGCCAGTCGAGGGACAGGGGTTCTAACTTCCTCTGGAAACACCATATATTTT
size: .; V: TRBV27; J: TRBJ2-7; D: TRBD2; CDR3: CASSPGLAGGLPYEQYF; DNA: TGTGCCAGCAGTCCCGGACTAGCGGGGGGGCTCCCCTACGAGCAGTACTTC
size: .; V: TRBV28; J: TRBJ2-1; D: .; CDR3: CASSFALVSGEQFF; DNA: TGTGCCAGCAGTTTCGCACTAGTCTCCGGTGAGCAGTTCTTC
size: .; V: TRBV5-1; J: TRBJ2-7; D: TRBD2; CDR3: CASSRSSGQAYEQYF; DNA: TGCGCCAGCAGCCGATCTAGCGGCCAAGCCTACGAGCAGTACTTC
size: .; V: TRBV29-1; J: TRBJ2-1; D: .; CDR3: CSVGPSSYNEQFF; DNA: TGCAGCGTTGGACCTAGCTCCTACAATGAGCAGTTCTTC
size: .; V: TRBV29-1; J: TRBJ1-2; D: TRBD1; CDR3: CSVGRDRGRGGYTF; DNA: TGCAGCGTTGGCCGGGACAGGGGAAGGGGAGGCTACACCTTC
size: .; V: TRBV6-5; J: TRBJ1-1; D: .; CDR3: CASRSQVGEAFF; DNA: TGTGCCAGCAGGTCACAGGTGGGTGAAGCTTTCTTT
size: .; V: TRBV30; J: TRBJ1-2; D: TRBD1; CDR3: CAWSARTGGGYTF; DNA: TGTGCCTGGAGTGCTAGGACAGGGGGAGGCTACACCTTC
size: .; V: TRBV5-4; J: TRBJ1-2; D: TRBD1; CDR3: CASSFYATGGNGYTF; DNA: TGTGCCAGCAGCTTTTACGCGACAGGGGGTAATGGCTACACCTTC
size: few; V: TRBV9; J: TRBJ2-1; D: .; CDR3: CASSVGGSHYNEQFF; DNA: TGTGCCAGCAGCGTAGGAGGGTCTCACTACAATGAGCAGTTCTTC
size: .; V: TRBV5-1; J: TRBJ2-7; D: .; CDR3: CASSLDRAYEQYF; DNA: TGCGCCAGCAGCTTGGACAGGGCTTACGAGCAGTACTTC
size: few; V: TRBV2; J: TRBJ1-1; D: .; CDR3: CASSGRDNTEAFF; DNA: TGTGCCAGCAGTGGGAGGGACAACACTGAAGCTTTCTTT
size: .; V: TRBV7-9; J: TRBJ1-1; D: .; CDR3: CASIRGFTEAFF; DNA: TGTGCCAGTATTAGAGGTTTCACTGAAGCTTTCTTT
size: .; V: TRBV6-5; J: TRBJ1-2; D: .; CDR3: CASSSPGSLNYGYTF; DNA: TGTGCCAGCAGTTCCCCCGGTAGCCTTAACTATGGCTACACCTTC
size: once; V: TRBV28; J: TRBJ2-3; D: TRBD2; CDR3: CASIEAGARPDTQYF; DNA: TGTGCCAGCATCGAAGCGGGAGCCAGGCCAGATACGCAGTATTTT
size: .; V: TRBV19; J: TRBJ1-5; D: .; CDR3: CASRTRLGNQPQHF; DNA: TGTGCCAGTAGAACTCGACTGGGCAATCAGCCCCAGCATTTT
size: .; V: TRBV2; J: TRBJ1-2; D: TRBD1; CDR3: CASSEARTGHGYTF; DNA: TGTGCCAGCAGTGAAGCGAGGACAGGTCATGGCTACACCTTC
size: .; V: TRBV10-3; J: TRBJ2-7; D: .; CDR3: CAISERGGVRTASIPYEQYF; DNA: TGTGCCATCAGTGAGAGAGGGGGGGTTCGGACAGCAAGCATTCCCTACGAGCAGTACTTC
size: .; V: TRBV6-5; J: TRBJ1-1; D: .; CDR3: CASSLSRWGDTEAFF; DNA: TGTGCCAGCAGCCTTAGTCGGTGGGGGGACACTGAAGCTTTCTTT
size: .; V: TRBV7-9; J: TRBJ2-7; D: .; CDR3: CASSFLDRDTFSYEQYF; DNA: TGTGCCAGCAGTTTTCTCGACCGGGACACCTTCTCCTACGAGCAGTACTTC
size: .; V: TRBV4-3; J: TRBJ1-1; D: TRBD1; CDR3: CASSQVQGDTEAFF; DNA: TGCGCCAGCAGCCAAGTACAGGGGGACACTGAAGCTTTCTTT
size: once; V: TRBV24-1; J: TRBJ2-2; D: TRBD2; CDR3: CATSDPTSGGITGELFF; DNA: TGTGCCACCAGTGATCCGACTAGCGGGGGAATCACCGGGGAGCTGTTTTTT
size: .; V: TRBV25-1; J: TRBJ1-6; D: .; CDR3: CASSDWGTTSSYNSPLHF; DNA: TGTGCCAGCAGTGATTGGGGGACTACTAGCTCCTATAATTCACCCCTCCACTTT
size: .; V: TRBV27; J: TRBJ1-4; D: TRBD1; CDR3: CASSSGQGANEKLFF; DNA: TGTGCCAGCAGTTCAGGACAGGGGGCTAATGAAAAACTGTTTTTT
size: once; V: TRBV11-3; J: TRBJ2-1; D: .; CDR3: CASSLSASYNEQFF; DNA: TGTGCCAGCAGCTTAAGCGCCTCCTACAATGAGCAGTTCTTC
size: once; V: TRBV7-2; J: TRBJ1-1; D: .; CDR3: CASSSREGGEAFF; DNA: TGTGCCAGCAGCTCGCGCGAGGGCGGTGAAGCTTTCTTT
size: .; V: TRBV6-2/TRBV6-3; J: TRBJ1-5; D: .; CDR3: CASSRDDGGSNQPQHF; DNA: TGTGCCAGCAGCCGCGACGACGGCGGTAGCAATCAGCCCCAGCATTTT
size: .; V: TRBV6-6; J: TRBJ2-3; D: TRBD2; CDR3: CASKGVAGSTDTQYF; DNA: TGTGCCTCCAAAGGGGTAGCGGGATCCACAGATACGCAGTATTTT
size: .; V: TRBV10-3; J: TRBJ1-4; D: TRBD1; CDR3: CAIRGQTNEKLFF; DNA: TGTGCCATCAGGGGACAGACTAATGAAAAACTGTTTTTT
size: .; V: TRBV7-9; J: TRBJ2-1; D: TRBD2; CDR3: CASSFGAGGRDEQFF; DNA: TGTGCCAGCAGCTTCGGAGCGGGGGGCAGAGATGAGCAGTTCTTC
size: .; V: TRBV19; J: TRBJ2-7; D: .; CDR3: CASGTDSSYEQYF; DNA: TGTGCCAGTGGAACGGACAGCTCCTACGAGCAGTACTTC
size: .; V: TRBV27; J: TRBJ1-2; D: TRBD1; CDR3: CASTATGGGYGYTF; DNA: TGTGCCAGCACCGCGACAGGGGGCGGCTATGGCTACACCTTC
size: .; V: TRBV5-1; J: TRBJ1-1; D: TRBD1; CDR3: CASSMTTGVNTEAFF; DNA: TGCGCCAGCAGCATGACGACAGGGGTCAACACTGAAGCTTTCTTT
size: .; V: TRBV19; J: TRBJ2-1; D: .; CDR3: CASSIGGGENRLEQFF; DNA: TGTGCCAGTAGTATAGGGGGGGGCGAAAATCGCCTTGAGCAGTTCTTC
size: few; V: TRBV19; J: TRBJ1-4; D: TRBD1; CDR3: CASKRIRGVSEKLFF; DNA: TGTGCCAGTAAAAGGATCAGGGGGGTGTCGGAAAAACTGTTTTTT